This T cell receptor (beta chain) originates from a study of long-term antiretroviral therapy in people with HIV. Samples were assayed with immunoSEQ v3.0 at survey level. Here immunoSEQ multiplex PCR was the method, and the copy in TCRdb shows in-frame clones only, minus some. The profile shows 20,000 to 25,000 clones, 70% to 80% of them singletons. CDR1 and CDR2 (germline): LNHDA, SQIVND (reference sequence). CDR3 length equals 16 residues. The trim removed 3 bases at V and 1 base at J, leaving 6 bases unmatched. The sequenced sample was unsorted PBMCs, obtained about 1.8 years before starting antiretroviral therapy. This sequence originates from a middle-aged woman with HIV. V is TRBV19 and J is TRBJ2-5, with 9 nucleotides matching TRBD2. The CDR3: CASSMTSGDLQETQYF. CDR3 DNA: TGTGCCAGTAGTATGACTAGCGGAGACCTCCAAGAGACCCAGTACTTC. Variable domain in full (rest from reference TRBV19 and TRBJ2-5): DGGITQSPKYLFRKEGQNVTLSCEQNLNHDAMYWYRQDPGQGLRLIYYSQIVNDFQKGDIAEGYSVSREKKESFPLTVTSAQKNPTAFYLCASSMTSGDLQETQYFGPGTRLLVL.